This T cell receptor (beta chain) was sequenced for a study of T cell responses to AZD1222 COVID-19 vaccine (dated by TCRdb to the early 2020s). About the full investigation: AZD1222 recipients given second doses at about 4 weeks or at about 12 weeks were pooled, since spike-specific TCR depth and breadth were not found to differ between the two schedules. A total of around 240 trial participants underwent TCR sequencing, of whom around 200 received two doses of AZD1222 and roughly 25 received two doses of the MenACWY control vaccine. Trial participants were enrolled by age into 18-55, 56-69 and 70-plus year subgroups, with 148, 28 and 57 TCR-sequenced participants respectively. The study at large found these results: Reportedly, close to half of the unique spike-specific TCRs recognized epitopes lying outside the regions that are mutated in the B.1.351 and B.1.1.7 variants. After two AZD1222 doses, spike-specific TCR breadth and depth were significantly higher than at day 0 and than in MenACWY recipients. In the small 56-69-year group, the increase in depth fell short of significance, most likely because of low power. Conclusions about previously exposed vaccinees were limited because only six AZD1222 recipients were SARS-CoV-2 seropositive at baseline. Because no day 14 peak-response samples were available, repertoires were characterized only after the peak T cell response. Vaccine-associated CD4 TCRs spanned the whole spike protein, with dominant responses in regions 160-218 and 743-854. Participants were mostly white British, with more females than males. The authors suggested clonal diversity may have been underestimated.

With respect to this clone: The antigen this receptor binds is unknown. Per-nucleotide qualities are absent, and no much larger clonotype sits a single base away.

The CDR3 contains 14 residues, cysteine and phenylalanine counted. The retained sequence is limited to the CDR3, 42 bases, with the frame set at the first base. The CDR1 and CDR2 encoded by the germline V gene are SGHDT and YYEEEE. After removal of 4 bases from V and 5 bases from J, the junction retains 5 bases not matched to a gene. The CDR3 regions of human TCRbeta chains were analyzed by immunosequencing. The source study handled its data this way. TCRs in the repertoires were matched against a reference library of SARS-CoV-2-specific TCRs that had been generated with the MIRA antigen-specificity platform. Breadth meant the fraction of unique TCRs that were SARS-CoV-2-associated, whereas depth meant the fraction of total T cells that were SARS-CoV-2-associated. Using the MIRA data, each spike-specific TCR was mapped to the spike region that the TCR reacts to and placed in a CD4 or CD8 class. Log10-transformed breadth and depth values were compared by one-way ANOVA with Sidak's multiple comparisons tests. What TCRdb holds here is the immuneACCESS table cut down to in-frame rearrangements. Part of the clones is not present; checked against another copy, under half of the missing clones reflect an unresolved V gene, and the others are unexplained. V and J calls and clone size are copied from that table; D and trimming were computed from the DNA. Across this sample there are about 140,000 clones, with approximately 90% seen only once. The ten largest make up about 5.9% of the sample.

Interpreted using the paper, the time point label stands for: baseline before first vaccination. Vaccinee samples were obtained from the UK trials COV001 and COV002, which included a single-blind randomized controlled phase 2/3 trial of AZD1222 (ChAdOx1 nCoV-19) in healthy adults. For TCRbeta chain sequencing, PBMC samples from trial participants were taken at day 0 and at day 28 after the second dose. The TCR comes from an adult in good health. The sequenced sample was peripheral blood, obtained on day 0 of AZD1222 vaccination. The chain was built from TRBV5-6 and TRBJ1-2; TRBD1 matches 10 bases in the middle. The CDR3 loop reads CASSPGTGEYGYTF. The bases are TGTGCCAGCAGCCCCGGGACAGGGGAGTATGGCTACACCTTC.